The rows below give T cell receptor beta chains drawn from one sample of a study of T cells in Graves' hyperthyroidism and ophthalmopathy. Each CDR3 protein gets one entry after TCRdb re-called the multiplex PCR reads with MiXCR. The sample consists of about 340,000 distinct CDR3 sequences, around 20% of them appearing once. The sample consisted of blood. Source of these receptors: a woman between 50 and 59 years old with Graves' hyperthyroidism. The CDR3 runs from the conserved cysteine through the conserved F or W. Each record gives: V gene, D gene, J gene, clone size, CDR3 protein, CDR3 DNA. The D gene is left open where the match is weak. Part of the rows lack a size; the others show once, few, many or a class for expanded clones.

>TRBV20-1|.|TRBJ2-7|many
CSAPGRGLDEQYF
TGCAGTGCCCCTGGGCGGGGGCTTGACGAGCAGTACTTC
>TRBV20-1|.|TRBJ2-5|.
CSARDQAYQYF
TGCAGTGCTAGAGATCAAGCGTATCAGTACTTC
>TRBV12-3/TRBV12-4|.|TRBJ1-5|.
CASSLALSGGASNQPQHF
TGTGCCAGCAGTTTAGCATTGTCGGGGGGTGCGTCCAATCAGCCCCAGCATTTT
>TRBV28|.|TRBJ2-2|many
CASTRGVGELFF
TGTGCCAGCACTCGGGGCGTGGGGGAGCTGTTTTTT
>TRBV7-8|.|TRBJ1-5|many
CASSKSRFQPQHF
TGTGCCAGCAGCAAGAGCCGGTTTCAGCCCCAGCATTTT
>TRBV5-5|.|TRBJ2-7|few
CASSPAGQPHYEQYF
TGTGCCAGCAGCCCGGCCGGACAGCCCCACTACGAGCAGTACTTC
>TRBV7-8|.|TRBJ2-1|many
CASSPDSSSYNEQFF
TGTGCCAGCAGCCCGGACTCTAGCTCCTACAATGAGCAGTTCTTC
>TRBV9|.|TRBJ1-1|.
CASSVSGVGTEAFF
TGTGCCAGCAGCGTATCTGGGGTCGGCACTGAAGCTTTCTTT
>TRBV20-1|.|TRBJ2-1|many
CSARRSHNEQFF
TGCAGTGCTAGGCGCTCCCACAATGAGCAGTTCTTC
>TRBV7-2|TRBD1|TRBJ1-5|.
CASSLSGGPQHF
TGTGCCAGCAGCCTCTCAGGGGGGCCCCAGCATTTT
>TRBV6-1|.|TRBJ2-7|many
CASRTGTISYEQYF
TGTGCCAGCAGAACAGGGACTATCTCCTACGAGCAGTACTTC
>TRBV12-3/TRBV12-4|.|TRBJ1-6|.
CASRIFSSPLHF
TGTGCCAGCAGGATATTCTCTTCACCCCTCCACTTT
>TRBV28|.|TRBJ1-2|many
CASSPPGHNYGYTF
TGTGCCAGCAGCCCTCCGGGACACAACTATGGCTACACCTTC
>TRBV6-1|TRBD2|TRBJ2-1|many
CASTAEGGRRNEQFF
TGTGCCAGCACCGCCGAGGGCGGGAGGAGGAATGAGCAGTTCTTC
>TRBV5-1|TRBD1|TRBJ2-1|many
CASSLGDRGYNEQFF
TGCGCCAGCAGCTTGGGGGACAGGGGCTACAATGAGCAGTTCTTC
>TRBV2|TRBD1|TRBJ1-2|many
CASSGQGLPYGYTF
TGTGCCAGCAGTGGACAGGGGTTACCCTATGGCTACACCTTC
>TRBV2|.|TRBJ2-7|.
CASTGSRLEQYF
TGTGCCAGCACTGGCTCCCGGCTCGAGCAGTACTTC
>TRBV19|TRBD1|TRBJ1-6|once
CASRTGEAGLTPLHF
TGTGCCAGTCGGACAGGGGAAGCAGGATTGACACCCCTCCACTTT
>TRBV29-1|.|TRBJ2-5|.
CSAFQVGETQYF
TGCAGCGCCTTCCAGGTTGGAGAGACCCAGTACTTC
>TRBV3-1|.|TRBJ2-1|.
CASSQLSLQVHEQFF
TGTGCCAGCAGCCAACTTTCACTTCAGGTCCATGAGCAGTTCTTC
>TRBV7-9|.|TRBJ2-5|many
CASSSRRGRETQYF
TGTGCCAGCAGCTCCCGCCGGGGGAGAGAGACCCAGTACTTC
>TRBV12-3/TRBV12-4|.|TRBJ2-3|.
CASSLGGASLDTQYF
TGTGCCAGCAGTTTAGGAGGGGCCTCGCTAGATACGCAGTATTTT
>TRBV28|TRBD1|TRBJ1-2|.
CAIHDRDIKGYTF
TGTGCCATCCACGACAGGGACATTAAAGGCTACACCTTC
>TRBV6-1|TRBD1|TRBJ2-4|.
CASSALTGRRQDIQYF
TGTGCCAGCAGTGCGTTGACAGGGAGACGACAGGACATTCAGTACTTC
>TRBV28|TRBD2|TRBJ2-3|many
CASSLSGTSGSEADTQYF
TGTGCCAGCAGTTTGTCCGGGACTAGCGGTTCGGAGGCAGATACGCAGTATTTT
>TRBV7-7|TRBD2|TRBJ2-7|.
CASSFGLGREYEQYF
TGTGCTAGCAGCTTCGGTCTCGGGAGGGAATACGAGCAGTACTTC
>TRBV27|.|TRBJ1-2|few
CASSLGGHSLKNYGYTF
TGTGCCAGCAGTTTAGGGGGACACTCTTTGAAAAACTATGGCTACACCTTC
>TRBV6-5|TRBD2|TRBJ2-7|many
CASSYSSSGGVYEQYF
TGTGCCAGCAGTTACTCGTCTAGCGGGGGGGTCTACGAGCAGTACTTC
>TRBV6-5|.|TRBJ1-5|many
CASSYSSRANQPQHF
TGTGCCAGCAGTTACTCGAGTAGGGCCAATCAGCCCCAGCATTTT
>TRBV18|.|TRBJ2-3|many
CASSSLGPDTQYF
TGTGCCAGCTCATCACTAGGACCAGATACGCAGTATTTT
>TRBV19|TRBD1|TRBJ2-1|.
CASSISARDSSYNEQFF
TGTGCCAGTAGTATATCGGCACGGGACAGTTCCTACAATGAGCAGTTCTTC
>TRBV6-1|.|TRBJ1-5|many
CASSEGTVSNQPQHF
TGTGCCAGCAGTGAAGGGACAGTTAGCAATCAGCCCCAGCATTTT
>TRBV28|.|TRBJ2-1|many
CASSLLNEQFF
TGTGCCAGCAGCTTATTAAATGAGCAGTTCTTC
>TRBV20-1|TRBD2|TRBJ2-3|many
CSAKAGSGAGSGNTQYF
TGCAGTGCTAAGGCGGGTTCTGGAGCGGGTAGCGGGAATACGCAGTATTTT
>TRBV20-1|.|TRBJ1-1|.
CSAPITSGTEAFF
TGCAGTGCTCCGATCACCTCGGGGACTGAAGCTTTCTTT
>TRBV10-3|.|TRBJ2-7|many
CAISESTGYSYEQYF
TGTGCCATCAGTGAGTCGACTGGTTATTCCTACGAGCAGTACTTC
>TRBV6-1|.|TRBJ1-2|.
CASSEGAGYYGYTF
TGTGCCAGCAGTGAAGGTGCTGGCTACTATGGCTACACCTTC
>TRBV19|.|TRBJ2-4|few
CASSIGPGRNIAKNIQYF
TGTGCCAGTAGTATAGGGCCTGGGCGGAATATAGCCAAAAACATTCAGTACTTC
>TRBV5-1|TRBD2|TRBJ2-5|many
CASSSSGDAGGETQYF
TGCGCCAGCAGCTCCTCAGGGGACGCGGGAGGAGAGACCCAGTACTTC
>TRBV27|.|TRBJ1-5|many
CASPGCNQPQHF
TGTGCCAGCCCAGGGTGTAATCAGCCCCAGCATTTT
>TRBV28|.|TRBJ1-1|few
CASSPQGPGGNTEAFF
TGTGCCAGCAGTCCCCAGGGGCCTGGGGGGAACACTGAAGCTTTCTTT
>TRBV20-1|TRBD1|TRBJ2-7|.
CSAADTGADEQYF
TGCAGTGCTGCAGACACAGGGGCTGACGAGCAGTACTTC
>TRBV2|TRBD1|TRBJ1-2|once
CASSRQGGEVDGYTF
TGTGCCAGCAGTCGGCAGGGGGGGGAAGTCGATGGCTACACCTTC
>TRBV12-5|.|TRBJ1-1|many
CASGLVGVRTEAFF
TGTGCTAGTGGTTTGGTAGGGGTGAGGACTGAAGCTTTCTTT
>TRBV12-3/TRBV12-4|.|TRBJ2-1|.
CASSLGQTEQFF
TGTGCCAGCAGTTTAGGTCAGACAGAGCAGTTCTTC
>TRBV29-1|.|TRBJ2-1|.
CSVVKRFKQRSLYEQFF
TGCAGCGTTGTAAAAAGGTTCAAACAACGCTCATTGTACGAGCAGTTCTTC
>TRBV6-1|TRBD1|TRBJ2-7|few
CASSLTGTGGYEQYF
TGTGCCAGCAGCCTAACCGGGACAGGGGGATACGAGCAGTACTTC
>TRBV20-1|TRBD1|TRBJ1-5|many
CSANTGTGGRSNQPQHF
TGCAGTGCTAATACCGGGACAGGGGGCAGGAGCAATCAGCCCCAGCATTTT
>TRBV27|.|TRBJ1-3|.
CASSLLGGGNAIYF
TGTGCCAGCAGTTTACTAGGCGGAGGAAACGCCATATATTTT
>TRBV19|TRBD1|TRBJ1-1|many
CASTFRDRGKAEAFF
TGTGCCAGTACCTTTAGGGACAGGGGTAAGGCTGAAGCTTTCTTT
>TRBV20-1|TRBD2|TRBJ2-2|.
CSASQRAGAGELFF
TGCAGTGCTAGTCAGAGGGCGGGAGCCGGGGAGCTGTTTTTT
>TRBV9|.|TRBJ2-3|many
CASSVTPGQSTDTQYF
TGTGCCAGCAGCGTGACCCCGGGACAAAGCACAGATACGCAGTATTTT